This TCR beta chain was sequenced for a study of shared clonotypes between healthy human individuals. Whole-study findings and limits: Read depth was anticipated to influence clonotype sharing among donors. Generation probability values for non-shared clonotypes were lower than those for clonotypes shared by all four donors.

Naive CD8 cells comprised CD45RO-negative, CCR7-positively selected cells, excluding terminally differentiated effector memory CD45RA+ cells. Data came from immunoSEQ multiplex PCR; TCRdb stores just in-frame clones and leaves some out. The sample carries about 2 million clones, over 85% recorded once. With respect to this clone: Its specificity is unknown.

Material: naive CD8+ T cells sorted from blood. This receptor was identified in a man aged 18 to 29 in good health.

CDR3 residues: CASSLLGPFPGNTIYF. CDR3 nucleotide sequence: TGTGCCAGCAGTTTATTAGGCCCCTTTCCTGGAAACACCATATATTTT. The rearrangement joins TRBV27 to TRBJ1-3; D not resolved. The germline gives CDR1 MNHEY, CDR2 SMNVEV (reference sequence). The CDR3 spans 16 residues. Trimming left V 1 base short and J 2 bases short, with 12 bases between.